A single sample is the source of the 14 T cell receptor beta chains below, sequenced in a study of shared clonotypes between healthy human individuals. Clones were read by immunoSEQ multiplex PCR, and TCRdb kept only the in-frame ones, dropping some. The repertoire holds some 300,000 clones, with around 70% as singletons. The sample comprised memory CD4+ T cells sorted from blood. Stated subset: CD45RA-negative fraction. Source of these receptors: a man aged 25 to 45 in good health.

CDR3 region: CASSLAGVGEQYF. CDR3 DNA: TGTGCCAGCAGCTTAGCGGGGGTTGGCGAGCAGTACTTC. V gene TRBV5-5 combines with J gene TRBJ2-7, with TRBD2 identical over 8 bases. Germline V CDR1 and CDR2: SGHKS, YYEKEE (reference sequence). Trimming cost V 2 bases and J 6 bases; bases outside gene matches: 4. The CDR3 totals 13 residues.

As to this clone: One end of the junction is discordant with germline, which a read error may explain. The DNA for the CDR3 is TGTGCCTGGAGTGTACTGCCAGGACTTGAGGAGTTCTTC. The encoded protein is CAWSVLPGLEEFF. The chain is built from TRBV30 and TRBJ2-1; D possibly corresponds to TRBD2 (5 bases). This CDR3 has 13 residues. Per germline, CDR1 GTSNPN and CDR2 SVGIG (reference sequence).

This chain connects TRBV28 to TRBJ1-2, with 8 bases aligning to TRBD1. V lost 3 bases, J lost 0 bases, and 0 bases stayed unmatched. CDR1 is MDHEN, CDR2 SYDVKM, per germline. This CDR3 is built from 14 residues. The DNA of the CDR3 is TGTGCCAGCAGTTTGACAGGGGCTAACTATGGCTACACCTTC. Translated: CASSLTGANYGYTF.

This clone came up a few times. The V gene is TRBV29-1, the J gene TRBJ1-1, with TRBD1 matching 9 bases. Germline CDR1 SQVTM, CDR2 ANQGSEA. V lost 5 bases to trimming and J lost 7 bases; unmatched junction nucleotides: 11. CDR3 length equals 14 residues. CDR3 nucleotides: TGCAGCGTTAATAGATGGGACAGGGCTAATGAAGCTTTCTTT. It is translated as CSVNRWDRANEAFF.

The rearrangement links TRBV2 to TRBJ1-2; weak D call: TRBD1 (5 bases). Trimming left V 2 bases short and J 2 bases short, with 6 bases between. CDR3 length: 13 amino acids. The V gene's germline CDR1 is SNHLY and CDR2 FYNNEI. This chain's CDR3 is CASSERGNYGYTF. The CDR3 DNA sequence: TGTGCCAGCAGTGAACGGGGGAACTATGGCTACACCTTC.

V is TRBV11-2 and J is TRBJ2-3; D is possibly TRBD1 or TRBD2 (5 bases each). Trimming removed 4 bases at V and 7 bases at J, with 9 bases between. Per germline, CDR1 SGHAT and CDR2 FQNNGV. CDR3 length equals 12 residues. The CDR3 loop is CASSWDHNTQYF. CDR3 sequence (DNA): TGTGCCAGCAGCTGGGACCACAATACGCAGTATTTT.

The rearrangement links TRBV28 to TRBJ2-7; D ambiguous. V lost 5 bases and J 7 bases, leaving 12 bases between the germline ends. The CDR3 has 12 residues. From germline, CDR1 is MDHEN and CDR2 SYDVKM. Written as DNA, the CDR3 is TGTGCCAGCAGTCCTCATGTCGGGGAGCAGTACTTC. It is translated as CASSPHVGEQYF.

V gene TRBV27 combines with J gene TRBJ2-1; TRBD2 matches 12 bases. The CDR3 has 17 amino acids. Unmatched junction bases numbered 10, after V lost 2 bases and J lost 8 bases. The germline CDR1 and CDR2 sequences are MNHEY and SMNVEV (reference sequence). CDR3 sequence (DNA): TGTGCCAGCAGTTTAAACGGGTGGGGACTAGCGGGTCATGAGCAGTTCTTC. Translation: CASSLNGWGLAGHEQFF.

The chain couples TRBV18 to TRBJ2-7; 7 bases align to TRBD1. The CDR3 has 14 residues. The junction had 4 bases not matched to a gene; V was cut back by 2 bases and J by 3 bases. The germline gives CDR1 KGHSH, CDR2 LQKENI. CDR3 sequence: CASSPRDSNYEQYF. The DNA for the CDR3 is TGTGCCAGCTCACCAAGGGACAGTAACTACGAGCAGTACTTC.

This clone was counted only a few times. Here the CDR3 reads CSVRTGDEQYF. DNA for the CDR3: TGCAGCGTTCGCACAGGGGACGAGCAGTACTTC. The chain couples TRBV29-1 to TRBJ2-7; the match to TRBD1 covers 7 bases. The CDR3 sequence is 11 residues long. The trim removed 5 bases at V and 5 bases at J, leaving 3 bases unmatched. The germline CDR1 and CDR2 sequences are SQVTM and ANQGSEA.

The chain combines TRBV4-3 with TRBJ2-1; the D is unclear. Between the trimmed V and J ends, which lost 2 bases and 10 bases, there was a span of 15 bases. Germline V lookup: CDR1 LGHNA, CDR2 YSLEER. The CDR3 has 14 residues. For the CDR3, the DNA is TGCGCCAGCAGCCAAATCTTAGGTCAGGCCGAGCAGTTCTTC. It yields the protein CASSQILGQAEQFF.

Written as DNA, the CDR3 is TGTGCCAGCAGTTACCAGGGACAGAGACTTGAGCAGTACTTC. It is translated as CASSYQGQRLEQYF. The chain employs TRBV6-5 and TRBJ2-7; 7 bases match TRBD1. V shed 2 bases and J 7 bases; nucleotides not matched to a gene: 8. This CDR3 has 14 amino acids. The germline gives CDR1 MNHEY, CDR2 SVGAGI.

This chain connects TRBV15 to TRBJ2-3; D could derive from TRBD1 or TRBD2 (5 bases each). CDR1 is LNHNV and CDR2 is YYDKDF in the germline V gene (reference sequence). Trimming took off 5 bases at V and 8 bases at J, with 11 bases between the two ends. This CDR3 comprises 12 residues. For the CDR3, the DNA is TGTGCCACCAGCGGGGGTGGCTCTACGCAGTATTTT. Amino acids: CATSGGGSTQYF.

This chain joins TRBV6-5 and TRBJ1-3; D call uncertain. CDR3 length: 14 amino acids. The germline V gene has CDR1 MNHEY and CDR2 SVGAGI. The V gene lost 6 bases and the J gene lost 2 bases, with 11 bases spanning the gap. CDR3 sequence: CASSRDGAGNTIYF. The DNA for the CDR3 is TGTGCCAGCAGCCGAGATGGGGCTGGAAACACCATATATTTT.